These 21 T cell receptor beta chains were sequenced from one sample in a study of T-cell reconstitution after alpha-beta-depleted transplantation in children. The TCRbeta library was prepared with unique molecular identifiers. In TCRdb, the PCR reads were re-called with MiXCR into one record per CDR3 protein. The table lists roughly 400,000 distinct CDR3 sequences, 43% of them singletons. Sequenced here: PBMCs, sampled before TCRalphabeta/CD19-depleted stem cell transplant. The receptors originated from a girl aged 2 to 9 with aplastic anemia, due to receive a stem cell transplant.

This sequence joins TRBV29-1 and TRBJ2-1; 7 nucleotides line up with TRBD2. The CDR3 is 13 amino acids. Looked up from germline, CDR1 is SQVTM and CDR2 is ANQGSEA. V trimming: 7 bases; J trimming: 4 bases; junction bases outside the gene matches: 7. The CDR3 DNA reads TGCAGCGCTTCCGGGACTACTTACAATGAGCAGTTCTTC. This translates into CSASGTTYNEQFF.

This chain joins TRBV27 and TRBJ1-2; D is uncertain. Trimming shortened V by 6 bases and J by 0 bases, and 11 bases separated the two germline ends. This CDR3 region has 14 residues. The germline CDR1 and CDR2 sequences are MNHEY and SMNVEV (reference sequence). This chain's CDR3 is CASSETGSNYGYTF. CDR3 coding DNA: TGTGCCAGCAGCGAGACGGGGTCTAACTATGGCTACACCTTC.

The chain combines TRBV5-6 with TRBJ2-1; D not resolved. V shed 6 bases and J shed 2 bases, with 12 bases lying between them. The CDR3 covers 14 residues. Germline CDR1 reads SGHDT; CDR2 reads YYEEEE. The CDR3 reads CASTPAATYNEQFF. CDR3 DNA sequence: TGTGCCAGCACCCCGGCCGCTACCTACAATGAGCAGTTCTTC. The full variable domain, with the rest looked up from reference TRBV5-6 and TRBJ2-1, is DAGVTQSPTHLIKTRGQQVTLRCSPKSGHDTVSWYQQALGQGPQFIFQYYEEEERQRGNFPDRFSGHQFPNYSSELNVNALLLGDSALYLCASTPAATYNEQFFGPGTRLTVL.

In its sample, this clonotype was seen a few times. DNA of the CDR3: TGTGCCAGCAGCCCGTGGGGCAGCGGAGGCCGCACAGATACGCAGTATTTT. It translates to CASSPWGSGGRTDTQYF. The rearrangement uses TRBV7-6 and TRBJ2-3, with D perhaps given as TRBD1 or TRBD2 (5 bases each). CDR1 is SGHVS, CDR2 FNYEAQ, per germline. CDR3 length: 17 residues. V was clipped by 5 bases and J by 1 base, with 19 bases between them.

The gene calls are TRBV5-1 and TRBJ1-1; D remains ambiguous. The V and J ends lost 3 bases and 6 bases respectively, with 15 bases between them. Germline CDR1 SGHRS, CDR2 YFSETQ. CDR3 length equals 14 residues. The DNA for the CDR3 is TGCGCCAGCAGCTCCCTTTTATGGGCGGCTGAAGCTTTCTTT. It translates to CASSSLLWAAEAFF.

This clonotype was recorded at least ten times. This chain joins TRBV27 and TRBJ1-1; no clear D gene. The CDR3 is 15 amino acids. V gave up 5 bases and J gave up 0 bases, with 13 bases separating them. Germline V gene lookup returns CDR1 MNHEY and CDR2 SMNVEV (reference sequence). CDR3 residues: CASSPRKGLNTEAFF. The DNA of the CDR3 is TGTGCCAGCAGTCCCCGGAAAGGGCTGAACACTGAAGCTTTCTTT.

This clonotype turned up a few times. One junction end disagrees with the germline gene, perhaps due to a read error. This CDR3 is CASRQGLAGANEQFF. The CDR3 DNA follows: TGTGCCAGCAGGCAAGGACTAGCGGGAGCCAATGAGCAGTTCTTC. The gene calls are TRBV3-1 and TRBJ2-1; the match to TRBD2 covers 13 bases. The CDR3 contains 15 residues. The germline CDR1 and CDR2 sequences are LGHDT and YNNKEL (reference sequence).

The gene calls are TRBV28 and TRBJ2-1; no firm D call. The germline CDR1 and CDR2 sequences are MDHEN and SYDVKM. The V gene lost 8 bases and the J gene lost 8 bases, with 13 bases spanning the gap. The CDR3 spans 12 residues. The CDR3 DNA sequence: TGTGCCAGCGGCCGGAGAATGGATGAGCAGTTCTTC. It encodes CASGRRMDEQFF. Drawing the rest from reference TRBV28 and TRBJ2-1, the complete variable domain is DVKVTQSSRYLVKRTGEKVFLECVQDMDHENMFWYRQDPGLGLRLIYFSYDVKMKEKGDIPEGYSVSREKKERFSLILESASTNQTSMYLCASGRRMDEQFFGPGTRLTVL.

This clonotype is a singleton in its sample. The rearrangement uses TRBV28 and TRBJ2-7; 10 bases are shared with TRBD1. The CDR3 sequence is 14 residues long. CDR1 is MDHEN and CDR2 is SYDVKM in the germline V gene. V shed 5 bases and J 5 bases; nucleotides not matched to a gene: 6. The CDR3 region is CASSQDRGTDEQYF. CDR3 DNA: TGTGCCAGCAGTCAGGACAGGGGGACGGACGAGCAGTACTTC. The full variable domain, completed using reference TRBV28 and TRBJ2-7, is DVKVTQSSRYLVKRTGEKVFLECVQDMDHENMFWYRQDPGLGLRLIYFSYDVKMKEKGDIPEGYSVSREKKERFSLILESASTNQTSMYLCASSQDRGTDEQYFGPGTRLTVT.

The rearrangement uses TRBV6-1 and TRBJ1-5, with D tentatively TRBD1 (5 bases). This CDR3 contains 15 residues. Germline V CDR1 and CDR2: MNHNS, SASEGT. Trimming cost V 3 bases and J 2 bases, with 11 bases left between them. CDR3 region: CASSESPRGNQPQHF. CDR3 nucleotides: TGTGCCAGCAGTGAGAGTCCCAGGGGCAATCAGCCCCAGCATTTT.

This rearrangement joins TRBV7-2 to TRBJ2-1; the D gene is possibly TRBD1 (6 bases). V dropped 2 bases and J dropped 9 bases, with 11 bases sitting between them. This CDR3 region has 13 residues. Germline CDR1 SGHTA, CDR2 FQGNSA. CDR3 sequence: CASSLSQGLEQFF. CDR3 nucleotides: TGTGCCAGCAGCTTATCGCAGGGGCTTGAGCAGTTCTTC.

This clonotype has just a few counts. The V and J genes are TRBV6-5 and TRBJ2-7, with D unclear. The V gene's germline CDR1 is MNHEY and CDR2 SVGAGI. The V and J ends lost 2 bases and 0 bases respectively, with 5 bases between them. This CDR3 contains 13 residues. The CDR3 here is CASSYGHSYEQYF. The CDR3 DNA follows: TGTGCCAGCAGTTACGGCCACTCCTACGAGCAGTACTTC.

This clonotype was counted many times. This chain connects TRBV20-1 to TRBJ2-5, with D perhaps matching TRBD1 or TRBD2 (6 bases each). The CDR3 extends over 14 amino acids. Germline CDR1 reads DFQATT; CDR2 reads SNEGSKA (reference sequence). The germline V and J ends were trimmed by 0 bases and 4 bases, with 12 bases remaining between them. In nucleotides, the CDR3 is TGCAGTGCTAGAGATCGCAGGGGAGGAGAGACCCAGTACTTC. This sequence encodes CSARDRRGGETQYF.

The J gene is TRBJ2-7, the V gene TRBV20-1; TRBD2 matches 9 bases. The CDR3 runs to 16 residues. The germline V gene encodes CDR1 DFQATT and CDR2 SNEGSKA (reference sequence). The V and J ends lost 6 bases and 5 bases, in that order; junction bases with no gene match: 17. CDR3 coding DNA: TGCAGTGCGTTCCTGTGGGTAGCGGGAGTTAGCGACGAGCAGTACTTC. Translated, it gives CSAFLWVAGVSDEQYF.

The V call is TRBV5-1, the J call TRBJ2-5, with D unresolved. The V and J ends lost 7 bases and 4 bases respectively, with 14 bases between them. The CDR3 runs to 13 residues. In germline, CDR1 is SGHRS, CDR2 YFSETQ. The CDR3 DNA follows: TGCGCCAGCGCAGACCTGCGAGGAGAGACCCAGTACTTC. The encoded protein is CASADLRGETQYF.

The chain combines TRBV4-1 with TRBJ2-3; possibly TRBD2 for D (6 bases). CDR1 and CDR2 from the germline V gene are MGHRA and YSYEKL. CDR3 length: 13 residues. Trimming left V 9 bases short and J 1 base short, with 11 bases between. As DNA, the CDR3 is TGCGCCAGAGGCGGGGACTGCACAGATACGCAGTATTTT. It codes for CARGGDCTDTQYF.

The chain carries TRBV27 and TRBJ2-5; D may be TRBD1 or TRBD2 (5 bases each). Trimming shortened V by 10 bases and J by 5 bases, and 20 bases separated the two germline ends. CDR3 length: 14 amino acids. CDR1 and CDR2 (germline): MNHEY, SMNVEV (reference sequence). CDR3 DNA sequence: TGTGCCACGCTGGCCCAGGGAAGAGGGGAGACCCAGTACTTC. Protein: CATLAQGRGETQYF.

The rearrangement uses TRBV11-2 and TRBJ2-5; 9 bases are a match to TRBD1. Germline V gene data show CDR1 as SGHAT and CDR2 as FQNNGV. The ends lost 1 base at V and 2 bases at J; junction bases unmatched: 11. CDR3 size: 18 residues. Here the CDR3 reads CASSLVQGGTGSQETQYF. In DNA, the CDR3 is TGTGCCAGCAGCTTAGTCCAGGGGGGGACAGGGTCTCAAGAGACCCAGTACTTC.

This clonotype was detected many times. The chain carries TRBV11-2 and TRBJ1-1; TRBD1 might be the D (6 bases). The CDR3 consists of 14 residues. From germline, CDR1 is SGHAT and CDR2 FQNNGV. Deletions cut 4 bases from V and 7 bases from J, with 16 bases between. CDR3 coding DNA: TGTGCCAGCAGCTCGAACAGGGTATGGGTTGAAGCTTTCTTT. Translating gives CASSSNRVWVEAFF.

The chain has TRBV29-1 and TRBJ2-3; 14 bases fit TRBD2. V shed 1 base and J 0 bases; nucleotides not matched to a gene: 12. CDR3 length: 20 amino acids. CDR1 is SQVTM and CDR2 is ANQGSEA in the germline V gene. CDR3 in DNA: TGCAGCGTTGAAGGTTCGACTAGCGGGAGGGAATTCGCTAGCACAGATACGCAGTATTTT. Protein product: CSVEGSTSGREFASTDTQYF.

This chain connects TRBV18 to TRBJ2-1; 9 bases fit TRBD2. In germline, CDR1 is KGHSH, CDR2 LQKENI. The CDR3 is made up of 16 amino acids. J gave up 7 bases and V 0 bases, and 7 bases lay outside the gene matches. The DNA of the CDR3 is TGTGCCAGCTCACCACCCTGGATAGCGGGAGAAAATGAGCAGTTCTTC. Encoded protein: CASSPPWIAGENEQFF.